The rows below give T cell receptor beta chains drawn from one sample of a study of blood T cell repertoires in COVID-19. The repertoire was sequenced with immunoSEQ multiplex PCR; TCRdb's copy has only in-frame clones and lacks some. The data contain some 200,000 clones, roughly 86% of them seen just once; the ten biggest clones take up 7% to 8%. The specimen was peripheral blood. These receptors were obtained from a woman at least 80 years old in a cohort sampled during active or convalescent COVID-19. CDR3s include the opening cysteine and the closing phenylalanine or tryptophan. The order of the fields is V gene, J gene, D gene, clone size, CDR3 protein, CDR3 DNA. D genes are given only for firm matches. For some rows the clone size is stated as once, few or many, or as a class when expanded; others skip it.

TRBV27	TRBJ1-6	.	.	CASRTGNSPLHF	TGTGCCAGCAGGACCGGGAATTCACCCCTCCACTTT
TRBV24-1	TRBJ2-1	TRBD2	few	CATSSSGGYYNEQFF	TGTGCCACCTCATCTAGCGGGGGGTACTACAATGAGCAGTTCTTC
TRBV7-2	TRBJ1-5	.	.	CASSPPEGQGNQPQHF	TGTGCCAGCAGCCCCCCTGAGGGACAAGGGAATCAGCCCCAGCATTTT
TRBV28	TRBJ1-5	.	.	CASRGSRQGNQPQHF	TGTGCCAGCCGTGGGTCGAGACAGGGCAATCAGCCCCAGCATTTT
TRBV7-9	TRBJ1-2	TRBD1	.	CASSRDGQGYGYTF	TGTGCCAGCAGCAGGGACGGACAGGGCTATGGCTACACCTTC
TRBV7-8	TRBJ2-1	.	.	CASRPGRNNEQFF	TGTGCCAGCAGACCAGGGAGGAACAATGAGCAGTTCTTC
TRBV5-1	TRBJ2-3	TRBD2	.	CASSFTSGRGDTQYF	TGCGCCAGCAGCTTCACTAGCGGGAGGGGAGATACGCAGTATTTT
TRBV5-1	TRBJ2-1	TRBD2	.	CASSKRPGLAVNNEQFF	TGCGCCAGCAGCAAGAGACCGGGACTAGCGGTTAACAATGAGCAGTTCTTC
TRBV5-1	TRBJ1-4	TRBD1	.	CASSPDRVKGEKLFF	TGCGCCAGCAGCCCGGACAGGGTTAAGGGTGAAAAACTGTTTTTT
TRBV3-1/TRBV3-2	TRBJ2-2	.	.	CASSQVASANTGELFF	TGTGCCAGCAGCCAAGTTGCTAGCGCGAACACCGGGGAGCTGTTTTTT
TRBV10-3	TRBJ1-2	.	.	CAISEATGGYGYTF	TGTGCCATCAGTGAGGCGACCGGCGGCTATGGCTACACCTTC
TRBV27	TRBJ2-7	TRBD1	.	CASSDSGTGGAEQYF	TGTGCCAGCAGTGACTCCGGGACAGGGGGCGCCGAGCAGTACTTC
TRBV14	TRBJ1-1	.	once	CASSPRMNTEAFF	TGTGCCAGCAGCCCGAGGATGAACACTGAAGCTTTCTTT
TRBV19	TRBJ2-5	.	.	CASSIVGGSPGTQYF	TGTGCCAGTAGTATAGTGGGGGGAAGCCCAGGGACCCAGTACTTC
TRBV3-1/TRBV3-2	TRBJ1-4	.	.	CASSPREINEKLFF	TGTGCCAGCAGCCCCCGGGAAATAAATGAAAAACTGTTTTTT
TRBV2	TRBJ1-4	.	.	CASSDGQGRNEKLFF	TGTGCCAGCAGTGATGGGCAGGGGAGAAATGAAAAACTGTTTTTT
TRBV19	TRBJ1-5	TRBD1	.	CASSGFGQGNQPQHF	TGTGCCAGTAGTGGGTTCGGACAGGGAAATCAGCCCCAGCATTTT
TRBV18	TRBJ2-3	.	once	CASSPDRDTQYF	TGTGCCAGCTCACCAGACAGGGATACGCAGTATTTT
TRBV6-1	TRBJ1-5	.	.	CASSDPQGGNQPQHF	TGTGCCAGCAGTGACCCACAGGGTGGCAATCAGCCCCAGCATTTT
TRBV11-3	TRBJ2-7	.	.	CASSFAQNYEQYF	TGTGCCAGCAGCTTCGCTCAGAACTACGAGCAGTACTTC
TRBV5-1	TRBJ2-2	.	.	CASSLMADTGELFF	TGCGCCAGCAGTCTAATGGCGGACACCGGGGAGCTGTTTTTT
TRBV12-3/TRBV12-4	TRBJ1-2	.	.	CASSKDRTYGYTF	TGTGCCAGCAGCAAAGACAGGACCTATGGCTACACCTTC
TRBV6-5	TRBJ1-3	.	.	CASSRRGVGGNTIYF	TGTGCCAGCAGCCGTCGGGGGGTTGGTGGAAACACCATATATTTT
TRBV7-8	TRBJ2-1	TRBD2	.	CASSLVISLGLAGSNEQFF	TGTGCCAGCAGCTTAGTGATCAGTTTGGGACTAGCGGGGTCAAATGAGCAGTTCTTC
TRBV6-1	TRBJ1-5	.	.	CASSEWGQGNQPQHF	TGTGCCAGCAGTGAATGGGGGCAGGGCAATCAGCCCCAGCATTTT
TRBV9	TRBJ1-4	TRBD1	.	CASSVGQGREKLFF	TGTGCCAGCAGCGTTGGACAGGGTCGAGAAAAACTGTTTTTT
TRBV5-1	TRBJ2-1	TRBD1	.	CASRDRVHEQFF	TGCGCCAGCAGGGACAGGGTGCATGAGCAGTTCTTC
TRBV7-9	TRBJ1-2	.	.	CASSLLRRGYGYTF	TGTGCCAGCAGCTTATTACGAAGGGGCTATGGCTACACCTTC
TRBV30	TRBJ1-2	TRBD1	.	CAWATGGYGYTF	TGTGCCTGGGCGACAGGGGGCTATGGCTACACCTTC
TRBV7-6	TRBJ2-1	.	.	CASSLVAGLGANEQFF	TGTGCCAGCAGCTTAGTTGCAGGGCTGGGGGCCAATGAGCAGTTCTTC
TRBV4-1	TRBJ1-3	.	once	CASSPSTASFDSSGNTIYF	TGCGCCAGCAGCCCATCGACAGCCTCGTTTGATTCCTCTGGAAACACCATATATTTT
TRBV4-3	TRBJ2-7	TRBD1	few	CASSRFGTDLSEQYF	TGCGCCAGCAGCCGGTTTGGGACAGACCTGTCCGAGCAGTACTTC
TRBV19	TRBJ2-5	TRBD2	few	CASMPTGGGTQYF	TGTGCCAGTATGCCGACGGGGGGAGGGACCCAGTACTTC
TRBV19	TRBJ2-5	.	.	CASSATSFVETQYF	TGTGCCAGTAGTGCCACTAGTTTTGTGGAGACCCAGTACTTC
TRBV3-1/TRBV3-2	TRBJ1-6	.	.	CASSRLEGSPLHF	TGTGCCAGCAGCCGTTTGGAGGGTTCACCCCTCCACTTT
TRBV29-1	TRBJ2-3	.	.	CSVTVGVGSTDTQYF	TGCAGCGTCACGGTCGGGGTTGGGAGCACAGATACGCAGTATTTT
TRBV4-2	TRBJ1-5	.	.	CASSLQSGEYNQPQHF	TGTGCCAGCAGCCTTCAATCCGGAGAATACAATCAGCCCCAGCATTTT
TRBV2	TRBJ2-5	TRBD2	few	CASSDPIKRGGWETQYF	TGTGCCAGCAGTGACCCAATAAAGCGGGGGGGCTGGGAGACCCAGTACTTC
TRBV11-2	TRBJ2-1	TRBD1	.	CASGGTGGNNEQFF	TGTGCCAGCGGGGGGACAGGGGGTAACAATGAGCAGTTCTTC
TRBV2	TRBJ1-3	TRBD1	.	CASGQGWLGGNTIYF	TGTGCCAGCGGACAGGGGTGGTTAGGTGGAAACACCATATATTTT
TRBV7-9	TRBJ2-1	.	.	CASSFAEGLSSYNEQFF	TGTGCCAGCAGCTTTGCTGAGGGACTGAGCTCCTACAATGAGCAGTTCTTC
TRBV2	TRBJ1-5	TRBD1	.	CASSAAGTENQPQHF	TGTGCCAGCAGCGCGGCTGGGACAGAGAATCAGCCCCAGCATTTT
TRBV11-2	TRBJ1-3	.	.	CASSSSGDSGNTIYF	TGTGCCAGCAGCTCTAGCGGGGACTCTGGAAACACCATATATTTT
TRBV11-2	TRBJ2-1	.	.	CASSAYRANEQFF	TGTGCCAGCAGCGCCTACAGGGCAAATGAGCAGTTCTTC
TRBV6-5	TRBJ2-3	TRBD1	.	CADQGQGAGTDTQYF	TGTGCCGACCAGGGGCAGGGGGCAGGCACAGATACGCAGTATTTT
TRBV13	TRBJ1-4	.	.	CASSVGVSNEKLFF	TGTGCCAGCAGTGTGGGAGTCTCTAATGAAAAACTGTTTTTT
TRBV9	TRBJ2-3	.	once	CASSVFSGPTDTQYF	TGTGCCAGCAGCGTTTTTAGCGGACCCACAGATACGCAGTATTTT
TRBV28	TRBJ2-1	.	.	CASGITGLPAEQFF	TGTGCCAGCGGTATCACGGGACTTCCCGCTGAGCAGTTCTTC
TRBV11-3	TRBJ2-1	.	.	CASSFPPRSYNEQFF	TGTGCCAGCAGTTTCCCCCCTCGCTCCTACAATGAGCAGTTCTTC
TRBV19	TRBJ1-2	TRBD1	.	CASGRTGSNYGYTF	TGTGCCAGTGGAAGGACAGGCTCTAACTATGGCTACACCTTC
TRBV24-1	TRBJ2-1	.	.	CATSDLTVNEQFF	TGTGCCACCAGTGATTTGACAGTGAATGAGCAGTTCTTC
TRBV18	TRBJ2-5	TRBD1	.	CASSPLAQGAEKTQYF	TGTGCCAGCTCACCTCTCGCACAGGGGGCGGAAAAGACCCAGTACTTC
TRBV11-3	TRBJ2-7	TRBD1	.	CASSLVMGTGGREQYF	TGTGCCAGCAGCTTAGTCATGGGGACAGGGGGGCGTGAGCAGTACTTC
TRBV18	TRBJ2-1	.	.	CASSPPGFYNEQFF	TGTGCCAGCTCACCGCCCGGGTTCTACAATGAGCAGTTCTTC
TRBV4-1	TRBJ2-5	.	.	CASSQVFGVTTPRQETQYF	TGCGCCAGCAGCCAAGTATTTGGGGTGACTACCCCCCGCCAAGAGACCCAGTACTTC